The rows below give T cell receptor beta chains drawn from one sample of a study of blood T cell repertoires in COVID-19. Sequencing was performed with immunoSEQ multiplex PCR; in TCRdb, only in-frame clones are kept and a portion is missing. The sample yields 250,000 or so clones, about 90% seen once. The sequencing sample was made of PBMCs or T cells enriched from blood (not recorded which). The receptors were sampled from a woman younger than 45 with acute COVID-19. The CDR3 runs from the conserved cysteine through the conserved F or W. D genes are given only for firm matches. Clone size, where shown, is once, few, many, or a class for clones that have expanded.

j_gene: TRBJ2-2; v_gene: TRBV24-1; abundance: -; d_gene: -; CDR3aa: CATSAGVNTGELFF; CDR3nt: TGTGCCACCAGTGCGGGGGTGAACACCGGGGAGCTGTTTTTT
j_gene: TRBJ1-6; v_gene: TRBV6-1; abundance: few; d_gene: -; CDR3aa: CASSGRTESSYNSPLHF; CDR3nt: TGTGCCAGCAGTGGCCGGACAGAGAGCTCCTATAATTCACCCCTCCACTTT
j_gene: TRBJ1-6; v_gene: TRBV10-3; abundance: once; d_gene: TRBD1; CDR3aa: CAISGGQGARSPLHF; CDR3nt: TGTGCCATCAGTGGCGGGCAGGGGGCCCGATCACCCCTCCACTTT
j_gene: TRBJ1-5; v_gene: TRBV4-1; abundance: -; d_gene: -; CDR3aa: CASSHVGGAQHF; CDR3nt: TGCGCCAGCAGCCACGTTGGGGGGGCCCAGCATTTT
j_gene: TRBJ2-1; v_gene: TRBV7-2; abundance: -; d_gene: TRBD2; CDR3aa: CASSSRGAGYNEQFF; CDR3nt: TGTGCCAGCAGCTCTCGGGGAGCGGGGTACAATGAGCAGTTCTTC
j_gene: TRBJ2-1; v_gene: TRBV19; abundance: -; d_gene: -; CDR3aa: CASSPGPIDEQFF; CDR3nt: TGTGCCAGTAGTCCGGGTCCGATCGATGAGCAGTTCTTC
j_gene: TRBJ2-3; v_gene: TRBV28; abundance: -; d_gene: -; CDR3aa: CASGGGSTDTQYF; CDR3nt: TGTGCCAGCGGGGGCGGGAGCACAGATACGCAGTATTTT
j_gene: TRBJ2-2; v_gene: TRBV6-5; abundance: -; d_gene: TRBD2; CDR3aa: CASSYRDYNTGELFF; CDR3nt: TGTGCCAGCAGTTACCGGGACTATAACACCGGGGAGCTGTTTTTT
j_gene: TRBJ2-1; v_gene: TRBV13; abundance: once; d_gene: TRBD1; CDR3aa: CASAGTGAYNEQFF; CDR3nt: TGTGCCAGCGCCGGGACAGGAGCCTACAATGAGCAGTTCTTC
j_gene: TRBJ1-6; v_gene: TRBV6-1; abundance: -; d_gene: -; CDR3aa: CASSEETPTLHF; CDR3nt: TGTGCCAGCAGTGAAGAAACCCCTACCCTCCACTTT
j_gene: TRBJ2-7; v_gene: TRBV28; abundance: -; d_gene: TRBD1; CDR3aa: CASTSAQGADEQYF; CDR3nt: TGTGCCAGCACCTCAGCGCAGGGGGCTGACGAGCAGTACTTC
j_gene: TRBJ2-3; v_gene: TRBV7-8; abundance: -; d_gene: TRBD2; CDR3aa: CASSLAAGVITDTQYF; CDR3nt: TGTGCCAGCAGCTTAGCGGCGGGGGTAATTACAGATACGCAGTATTTT
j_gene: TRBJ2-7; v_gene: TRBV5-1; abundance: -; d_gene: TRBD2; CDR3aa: CASSLAGLAGSSYEQYF; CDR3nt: TGCGCCAGCAGCTTGGCCGGACTAGCGGGTAGCTCCTACGAGCAGTACTTC
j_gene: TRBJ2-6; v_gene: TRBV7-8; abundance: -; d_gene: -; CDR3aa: CASSESSGANVLTF; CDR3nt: TGTGCCAGCAGCGAGAGCTCTGGGGCCAACGTCCTGACTTTC
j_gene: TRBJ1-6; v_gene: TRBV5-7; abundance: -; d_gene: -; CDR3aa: CASSLGGPDSPLHF; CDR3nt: TGTGCCAGCAGCCTCGGAGGCCCGGATTCACCCCTCCACTTT
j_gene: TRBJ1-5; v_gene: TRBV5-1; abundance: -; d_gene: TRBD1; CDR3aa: CASSLNGQGAQPQHF; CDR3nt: TGCGCCAGCAGCTTGAATGGCCAGGGGGCTCAGCCCCAGCATTTT
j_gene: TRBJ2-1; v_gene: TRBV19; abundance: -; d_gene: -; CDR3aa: CASSTGPGTPYNEQFF; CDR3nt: TGTGCCAGTAGTACCGGCCCCGGGACACCTTACAATGAGCAGTTCTTC
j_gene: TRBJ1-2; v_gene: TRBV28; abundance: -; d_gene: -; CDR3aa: CASRAAVDGYTF; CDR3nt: TGTGCCAGCAGGGCGGCGGTTGATGGCTACACCTTC
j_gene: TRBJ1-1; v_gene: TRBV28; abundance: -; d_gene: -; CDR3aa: CASSLGQRAFF; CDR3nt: TGTGCCAGCAGTCTAGGACAGCGAGCTTTCTTT
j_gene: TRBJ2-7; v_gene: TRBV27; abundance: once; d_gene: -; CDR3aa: CASSLAGVPYEQYF; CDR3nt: TGTGCCAGCAGTTTAGCAGGGGTACCCTACGAGCAGTACTTC
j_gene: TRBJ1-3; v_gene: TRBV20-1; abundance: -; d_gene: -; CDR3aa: CSAPVGNTIYF; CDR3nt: TGCAGTGCCCCGGTGGGAAACACCATATATTTT
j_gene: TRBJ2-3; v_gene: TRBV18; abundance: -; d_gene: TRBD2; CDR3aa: CASSLASSGAITDTQYF; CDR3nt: TGTGCCAGCTCACTCGCCTCTAGCGGGGCAATCACAGATACGCAGTATTTT
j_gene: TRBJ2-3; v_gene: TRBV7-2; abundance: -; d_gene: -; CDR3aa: CASSPGTWGDRDTQYF; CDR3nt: TGTGCCAGCAGCCCCGGTACGTGGGGGGATAGAGATACGCAGTATTTT
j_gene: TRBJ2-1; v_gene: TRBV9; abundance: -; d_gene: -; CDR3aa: CASSLVGFSGDEQFF; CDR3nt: TGTGCCAGCAGCCTCGTCGGCTTTTCAGGGGATGAGCAGTTCTTC
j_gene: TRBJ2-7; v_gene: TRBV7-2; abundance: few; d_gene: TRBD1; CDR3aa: CASRPGGAVRQYF; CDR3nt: TGTGCCAGCAGACCAGGGGGCGCGGTTCGCCAGTACTTC
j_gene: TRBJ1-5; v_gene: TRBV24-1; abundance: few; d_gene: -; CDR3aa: CATSAPGGNQPQHF; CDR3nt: TGTGCCACCAGTGCCCCCGGGGGCAATCAGCCCCAGCATTTT
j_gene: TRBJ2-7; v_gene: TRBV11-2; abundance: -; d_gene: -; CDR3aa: CASSLAVTYEQYF; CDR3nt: TGTGCCAGCAGCTTAGCTGTAACCTACGAGCAGTACTTC
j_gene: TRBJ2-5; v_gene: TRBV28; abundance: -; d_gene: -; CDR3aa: CASSLRHSLQETQYF; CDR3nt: TGTGCCAGCAGTTTAAGGCACAGTCTCCAAGAGACCCAGTACTTC
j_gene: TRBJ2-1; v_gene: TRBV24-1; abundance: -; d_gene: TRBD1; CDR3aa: CATRGDSVYEQFF; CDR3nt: TGTGCCACCAGGGGGGACAGTGTTTATGAGCAGTTCTTC
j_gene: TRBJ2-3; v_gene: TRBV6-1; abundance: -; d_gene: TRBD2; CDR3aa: CASSETSGYTDTQYF; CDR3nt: TGTGCCAGCAGTGAGACTAGCGGGTACACAGATACGCAGTATTTT
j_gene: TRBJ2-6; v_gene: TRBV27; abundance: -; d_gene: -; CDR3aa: CASRARGANVLTF; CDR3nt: TGTGCCAGCAGAGCTAGGGGGGCCAACGTCCTGACTTTC
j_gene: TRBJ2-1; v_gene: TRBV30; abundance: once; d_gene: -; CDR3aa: CAWTPLGGPSYNEQFF; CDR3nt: TGTGCCTGGACCCCACTCGGAGGGCCTAGCTACAATGAGCAGTTCTTC
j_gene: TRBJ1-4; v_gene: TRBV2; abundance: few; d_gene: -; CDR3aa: CASSEGQAGEKLFF; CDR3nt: TGTGCCAGCAGTGAGGGGCAGGCGGGGGAAAAACTGTTTTTT
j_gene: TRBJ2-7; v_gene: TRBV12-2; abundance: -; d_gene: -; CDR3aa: CASFPGVSYEQYF; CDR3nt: TGTGCAAGTTTTCCAGGGGTATCCTACGAGCAGTACTTC
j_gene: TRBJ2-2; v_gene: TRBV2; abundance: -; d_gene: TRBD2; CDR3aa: CASSRLAGGSDTGELFF; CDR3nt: TGTGCCAGCAGTCGACTAGCGGGAGGGTCTGACACCGGGGAGCTGTTTTTT
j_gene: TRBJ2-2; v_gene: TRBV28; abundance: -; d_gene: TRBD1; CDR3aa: CASSIPKQGATGELFF; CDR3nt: TGTGCCAGCAGCATCCCCAAACAGGGGGCCACCGGGGAGCTGTTTTTT
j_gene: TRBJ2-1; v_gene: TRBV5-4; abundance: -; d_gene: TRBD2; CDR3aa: CASSLALAGDNEQFF; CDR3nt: TGTGCCAGCAGCTTGGCGCTAGCGGGAGACAATGAGCAGTTCTTC
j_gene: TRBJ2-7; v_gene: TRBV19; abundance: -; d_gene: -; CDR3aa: CASSTGNYEQYF; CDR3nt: TGTGCCAGTAGTACAGGGAACTACGAGCAGTACTTC
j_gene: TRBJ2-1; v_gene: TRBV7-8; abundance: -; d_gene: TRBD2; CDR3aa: CASSSVAGFSNEQFF; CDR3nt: TGTGCCAGCAGCTCCGTAGCGGGATTCAGCAATGAGCAGTTCTTC
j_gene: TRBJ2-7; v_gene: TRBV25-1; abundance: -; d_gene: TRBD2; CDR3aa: CASRLAVIYEQYF; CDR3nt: TGTGCCAGCAGACTAGCGGTAATCTACGAGCAGTACTTC
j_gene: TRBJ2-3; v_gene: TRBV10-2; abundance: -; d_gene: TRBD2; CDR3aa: CASSETSDPTDTQYF; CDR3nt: TGCGCCAGCAGTGAAACTAGCGATCCCACAGATACGCAGTATTTT
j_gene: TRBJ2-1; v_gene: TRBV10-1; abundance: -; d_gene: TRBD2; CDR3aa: CASSDAGEGQNNEQFF; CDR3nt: TGCGCCAGCAGTGATGCTGGGGAGGGCCAAAACAATGAGCAGTTCTTC
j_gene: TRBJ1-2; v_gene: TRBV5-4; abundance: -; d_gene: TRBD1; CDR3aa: CASSLGTGLNYGYTF; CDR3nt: TGTGCCAGCAGCTTGGGGACAGGCCTTAACTATGGCTACACCTTC
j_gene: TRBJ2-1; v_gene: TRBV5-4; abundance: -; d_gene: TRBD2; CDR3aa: CASSVDGVEAGGEFF; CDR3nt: TGTGCCAGCAGCGTCGACGGAGTAGAAGCGGGAGGTGAGTTCTTC
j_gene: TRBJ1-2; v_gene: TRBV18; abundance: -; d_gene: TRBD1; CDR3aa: CASSPGQGETGYTF; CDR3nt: TGTGCCAGCTCACCGGGACAGGGGGAGACGGGCTACACCTTC
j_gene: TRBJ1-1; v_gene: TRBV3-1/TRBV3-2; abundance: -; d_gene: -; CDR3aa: CASSQVGGGTEAFF; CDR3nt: TGTGCCAGCAGCCAAGTTGGCGGGGGCACTGAAGCTTTCTTT
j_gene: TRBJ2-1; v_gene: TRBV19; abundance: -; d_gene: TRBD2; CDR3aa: CASSKTQTSGGYNEQFF; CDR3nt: TGTGCCAGTAGTAAAACCCAGACTAGCGGGGGCTACAATGAGCAGTTCTTC
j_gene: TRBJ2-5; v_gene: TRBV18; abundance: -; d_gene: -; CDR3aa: CASSPGGETQYF; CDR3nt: TGTGCCAGCTCACCAGGCGGGGAGACCCAGTACTTC
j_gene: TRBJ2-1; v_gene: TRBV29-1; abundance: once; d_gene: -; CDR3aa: CSVEEEGPRFRNEQFF; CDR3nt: TGCAGCGTTGAAGAGGAGGGGCCCCGGTTTCGCAATGAGCAGTTCTTC
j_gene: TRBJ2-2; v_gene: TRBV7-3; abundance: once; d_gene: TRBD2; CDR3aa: CASSISGRAGTGELFF; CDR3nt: TGTGCCAGCAGCATTAGCGGGAGGGCCGGAACCGGGGAGCTGTTTTTT
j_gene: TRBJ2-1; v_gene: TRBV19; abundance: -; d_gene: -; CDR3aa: CASSMGPGEKRANEQFF; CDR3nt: TGTGCCAGTAGTATGGGACCGGGGGAGAAACGGGCCAATGAGCAGTTCTTC
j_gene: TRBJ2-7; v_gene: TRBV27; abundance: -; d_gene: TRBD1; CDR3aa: CATGPGQGPYEQYF; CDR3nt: TGTGCCACCGGACCGGGACAGGGACCGTACGAGCAGTACTTC
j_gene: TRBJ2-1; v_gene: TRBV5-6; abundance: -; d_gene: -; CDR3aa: CASSARGNEQFF; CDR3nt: TGTGCCAGCAGCGCGCGAGGCAATGAGCAGTTCTTC
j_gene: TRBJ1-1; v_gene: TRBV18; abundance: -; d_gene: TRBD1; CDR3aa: CASSTTGVENTEAFF; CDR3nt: TGTGCCAGCTCAACGACAGGGGTCGAGAACACTGAAGCTTTCTTT
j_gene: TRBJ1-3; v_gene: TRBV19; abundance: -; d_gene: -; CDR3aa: CASSILPKDRYSGNTIYF; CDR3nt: TGTGCCAGTAGTATCCTACCAAAAGACAGATACTCTGGAAACACCATATATTTT
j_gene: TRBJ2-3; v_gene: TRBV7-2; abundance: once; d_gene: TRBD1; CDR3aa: CASSLSGTGRATQYF; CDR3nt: TGTGCCAGCAGCTTGTCCGGGACAGGGAGGGCGACGCAGTATTTT
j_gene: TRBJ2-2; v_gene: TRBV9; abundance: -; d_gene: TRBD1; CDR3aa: CASSITGGLGELFF; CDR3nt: TGTGCCAGCAGCATAACAGGGGGCCTGGGGGAGCTGTTTTTT
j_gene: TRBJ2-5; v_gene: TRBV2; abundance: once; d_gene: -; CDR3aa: CASSGAPGSGAGQETQYF; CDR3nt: TGTGCCAGCAGTGGGGCGCCGGGTAGCGGCGCGGGGCAAGAGACCCAGTACTTC